Reported below is one T cell receptor (beta chain). Sample-barcoded 5' priming and a J-beta primer mix drove a second PCR of roughly 7 to 11 cycles. TCRdb re-derived calls from the 5' RACE reads in MiXCR, one entry per CDR3 protein. Among 1.4 million to 1.5 million distinct CDR3 sequences listed, 40% to 50% were seen once. This entry is derived from a study of blood T cells in healthy people across ages. Germline V CDR1 and CDR2: SNHLY, FYNNEI. V lost 3 bases, J lost 3 bases, and 5 bases stayed unmatched. This CDR3 has 15 amino acids. Total RNA extraction produced at least 5.5 micrograms (per sample) for the study.

The sequence came from a woman aged 18 to 35 in good health. The chain couples TRBV2 to TRBJ2-7; 10 bases line up with TRBD1. The sequencing sample was made of blood. CDR3 nucleotides: TGTGCCAGCAGTGATTCCGGACAGGGGGACTACGAGCAGTACTTC. It codes for CASSDSGQGDYEQYF. Variable domain in full (rest from reference TRBV2 and TRBJ2-7): EPEVTQTPSHQVTQMGQEVILRCVPISNHLYFYWYRQILGQKVEFLVSFYNNEISEKSEIFDDQFSVERPDGSNFTLKIRSTKLEDSAMYFCASSDSGQGDYEQYFGPGTRLTVT.